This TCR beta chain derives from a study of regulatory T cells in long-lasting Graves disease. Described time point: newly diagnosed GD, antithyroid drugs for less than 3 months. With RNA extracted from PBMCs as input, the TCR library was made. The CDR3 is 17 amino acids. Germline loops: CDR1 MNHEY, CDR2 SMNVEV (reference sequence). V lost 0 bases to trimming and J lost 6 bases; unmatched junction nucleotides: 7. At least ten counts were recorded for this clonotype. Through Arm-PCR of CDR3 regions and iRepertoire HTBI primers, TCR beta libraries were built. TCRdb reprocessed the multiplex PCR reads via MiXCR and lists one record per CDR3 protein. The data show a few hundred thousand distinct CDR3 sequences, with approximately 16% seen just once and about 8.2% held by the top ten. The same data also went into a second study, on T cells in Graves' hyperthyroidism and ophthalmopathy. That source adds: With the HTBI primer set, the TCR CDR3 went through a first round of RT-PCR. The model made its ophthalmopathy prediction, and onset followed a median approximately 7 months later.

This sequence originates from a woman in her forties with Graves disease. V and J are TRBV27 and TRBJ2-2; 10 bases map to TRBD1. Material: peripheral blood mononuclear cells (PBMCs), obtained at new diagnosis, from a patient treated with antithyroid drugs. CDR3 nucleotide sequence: TGTGCCAGCAGTTTATCGCTGGACAGGGGGTCCCCCGGGGAGCTGTTTTTT. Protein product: CASSLSLDRGSPGELFF.